These 23 T cell receptor beta chains originate from one sample sequenced in a study of T cells after posttransplantation cyclophosphamide. Method: immunoSEQ multiplex PCR; TCRdb's copy keeps in-frame clones and lacks some. This sample has some 35,000 clones and no singletons, with roughly 5.9% in the ten largest. Material: PBMCs. Every receptor here comes from a man younger than 40 in good health and a related stem cell transplant donor.

This clone was seen repeatedly, ten times or more. The chain combines TRBV7-2 with TRBJ2-1; TRBD1 agrees at 7 bases. The CDR3 is 16 amino acids. With 4 bases clipped from V and 2 bases from J, the junction kept 8 bases outside the gene matches. Germline V gene data show CDR1 as SGHTA and CDR2 as FQGNSA. The CDR3: CASSYRQGMAYNEQFF. The CDR3 DNA follows: TGTGCCAGCAGCTACCGACAGGGCATGGCCTACAATGAGCAGTTCTTC.

This clone was seen a few times. V is TRBV29-1 and J is TRBJ2-7; D not certain. The V gene lost 5 bases and the J gene lost 6 bases, with 20 bases spanning the gap. The CDR3 covers 14 residues. CDR1 is SQVTM and CDR2 is ANQGSEA in the germline V gene. CDR3 protein: CSVCVVSSSGEQYF. CDR3 nucleotides: TGCAGCGTTTGTGTGGTCAGCTCTTCGGGCGAGCAGTACTTC.

The sample holds many counts of this clone. The chain employs TRBV9 and TRBJ1-1, with D possibly being TRBD1 (6 bases). Trimming pared 0 bases from V and 3 bases from J, leaving 9 bases between. The CDR3 has 14 residues. The germline V gene has CDR1 SGDLS and CDR2 YYNGEE. This CDR3 is CASSVAGADTEAFF. The CDR3 coding sequence is TGTGCCAGCAGCGTAGCAGGGGCTGACACTGAAGCTTTCTTT.

In this sample, this clone turned up many times. The rearrangement uses TRBV9 and TRBJ2-1; TRBD2 agrees at 9 bases. Germline trimming cut 4 bases from V and 5 bases from J; bases unmatched to any gene: 10. The germline gives CDR1 SGDLS, CDR2 YYNGEE. The CDR3 has 16 residues. CDR3 protein: CASSPRGGGADNEQFF. CDR3 coding DNA: TGTGCCAGCAGCCCGAGGGGCGGGGGGGCTGACAATGAGCAGTTCTTC.

This clone was recorded many times. The chain recombines TRBV6-5 with TRBJ1-1; TRBD1 matches at 7 bases. Germline CDR1 reads MNHEY; CDR2 reads SVGAGI. The V gene end was trimmed by 4 bases and the J gene end by 0 bases; junction bases not matched to a gene: 2. CDR3 size: 14 residues. CDR3 residues: CASSLDRLNTEAFF. The CDR3 bases are TGTGCCAGCAGTTTGGACAGGTTGAACACTGAAGCTTTCTTT.

This clone was observed many times. The chain recombines TRBV5-1 with TRBJ1-2; D is possibly TRBD1 (5 bases). The germline V gene encodes CDR1 SGHRS and CDR2 YFSETQ. V was pared by 4 bases and J by 0 bases, with 13 bases between. The CDR3 has 15 amino acids. CDR3 region: CASSLGRGANYGYTF. The CDR3 DNA follows: TGCGCCAGCAGCCTCGGACGGGGGGCTAACTATGGCTACACCTTC.

In this sample, this clone turned up a few times. This chain links TRBV25-1 with TRBJ2-3, with 9 nucleotides matching TRBD2. This CDR3 spans 14 amino acids. Germline lookup yields CDR1 MGHDK and CDR2 SYGVNS. V dropped 6 bases and J dropped 3; count of bases not matched to a gene: 4. The CDR3 reads CASSAGGWTDTQYF. The DNA for the CDR3 is TGTGCCAGCAGCGCGGGGGGGTGGACAGATACGCAGTATTTT.

This clone was observed at least ten times. The chain recombines TRBV10-2 with TRBJ1-2; 7 bases align to TRBD1. CDR1 and CDR2 from the germline V gene are WSHSY and SAAADI. J was trimmed by 4 bases and V by 3 bases; bases with no gene match: 2. The length of the CDR3 is 13 residues. Here the CDR3 DNA reads TGCGCCAGCAGTGAAGGACAGGTCTATGGCTACACCTTC. It specifies CASSEGQVYGYTF.

This clone was picked up many times. The chain recombines TRBV6-5 with TRBJ1-2; TRBD1 matches at 9 bases. This CDR3 has 14 amino acids. Looked up from germline, CDR1 is MNHEY and CDR2 is SVGAGI. Unmatched junction bases numbered 5, after V lost 5 bases and J lost 4 bases. CDR3 coding DNA: TGTGCCAGCAGTCTCCGGACAGGGGCCTATGGCTACACCTTC. This encodes CASSLRTGAYGYTF.

This clone was counted many times. This sequence joins TRBV6-2 or TRBV6-3 and TRBJ2-3; 10 nucleotides align to TRBD1. The CDR3 consists of 15 residues. Germline lookup yields CDR1 MNHEY and CDR2 SVGEGT. The V segment lost 6 bases and the J segment 1 base; nucleotides outside the gene matches: 4. The CDR3 is CASSAGTGGTDTQYF. For the CDR3, the DNA is TGTGCCAGCAGCGCCGGGACAGGGGGCACAGATACGCAGTATTTT.

Many counts were recorded for this clone. V is TRBV7-9 and J is TRBJ1-6; 7 nucleotides align to TRBD1. Germline values: CDR1 SEHNR, CDR2 FQNEAQ (reference sequence). V gave up 5 bases and J gave up 8 bases; unmatched junction bases: 6. The CDR3 loop spans 14 amino acids. The CDR3 coding sequence is TGTGCCAGCAGCGCTTTACAGGGGTATTCACCCCTCCACTTT. Encoded protein: CASSALQGYSPLHF.

This clone occurred many times. The chain has TRBV12-3 or TRBV12-4 and TRBJ1-2, with TRBD1 as a possible D gene (5 bases). V gave up 8 bases and J gave up 2 bases, with 15 bases separating them. The CDR3 covers 14 residues. As DNA, the CDR3 is TGTGCCAGCCGCTCTCAGGGTTACAACTATGGCTACACCTTC. It specifies CASRSQGYNYGYTF.

This clone appeared many times. The CDR3 is CASSIFGGRGSGANVLTF. Here the CDR3 DNA reads TGTGCCAGCAGCATCTTCGGAGGGAGGGGCTCTGGGGCCAACGTCCTGACTTTC. The J gene is TRBJ2-6, the V gene TRBV11-2, with TRBD2 matching over 7 bases. The CDR3 covers 18 residues. Germline trimming cut 5 bases from V and 0 bases from J; bases unmatched to any gene: 10. Germline V gene data show CDR1 as SGHAT and CDR2 as FQNNGV.

This sequence joins TRBV9 and TRBJ2-5; 7 bases match TRBD1. V shed 3 bases and J 1 base; nucleotides not matched to a gene: 6. This CDR3 contains 15 residues. Germline V lookup: CDR1 SGDLS, CDR2 YYNGEE. DNA for the CDR3: TGTGCCAGCAGCGCGGGACAGACAATCCAAGAGACCCAGTACTTC. It yields the protein CASSAGQTIQETQYF.

In this sample, this clone turned up many times. The chain carries TRBV29-1 and TRBJ2-7; D is uncertain. The V gene lost 5 bases and the J gene lost 3 bases, with 8 bases spanning the gap. CDR1 and CDR2 from the germline V gene are SQVTM and ANQGSEA. This CDR3 spans 11 amino acids. The CDR3 protein is CSVRKNYEQYF. The CDR3 nucleotides read TGCAGCGTTCGTAAAAACTACGAGCAGTACTTC.

This clone was found many times. The genes are TRBV7-9 and TRBJ1-1; TRBD1 agrees at 11 bases. The CDR3 is 15 residues long. Germline values: CDR1 SEHNR, CDR2 FQNEAQ (reference sequence). J lost 4 bases, V lost 3 bases, and 4 bases had no gene match. The CDR3 region has the DNA TGTGCCAGCAGCTTCCCCGGGACAGGGGGCACTGAAGCTTTCTTT. This gives the protein CASSFPGTGGTEAFF.

The table lists this clone with many counts. The chain employs TRBV12-3 or TRBV12-4 and TRBJ1-2, with TRBD1 identical over 7 bases. The CDR3 runs to 13 residues. The V segment lost 6 bases and the J segment 4 bases; nucleotides outside the gene matches: 5. The CDR3, as DNA: TGTGCCAGCAGCCAGACAGGGCCCTATGGCTACACCTTC. Encoded protein: CASSQTGPYGYTF.

This clone was found many times. This rearrangement joins TRBV18 to TRBJ1-1; TRBD1 matches 7 bases. From germline, CDR1 is KGHSH and CDR2 LQKENI. The length of the CDR3 is 16 residues. V trimming: 4 bases; J trimming: 3 bases; junction bases outside the gene matches: 11. CDR3 nucleotides: TGTGCCAGCTCACTCCGACAGGGTGTGGGGGACACTGAAGCTTTCTTT. This sequence encodes CASSLRQGVGDTEAFF. The entire variable domain, with the rest obtained from reference TRBV18 and TRBJ1-1, is as follows: NAGVMQNPRHLVRRRGQEARLRCSPMKGHSHVYWYRQLPEEGLKFMVYLQKENIIDESGMPKERFSAEFPKEGPSILRIQQVVRGDSAAYFCASSLRQGVGDTEAFFGQGTRLTVV.

This clone was counted many times. J is TRBJ2-3 and V is TRBV7-7; possibly TRBD1 or TRBD2 for D (5 bases each). Looked up from germline, CDR1 is SSHAT and CDR2 is FNYEAQ (reference sequence). The V gene lost 1 base and the J gene lost 5 bases, with 13 bases spanning the gap. This CDR3 has 15 amino acids. CDR3 amino acids: CASSLGGEGRDTQYF. The CDR3 nucleotides read TGTGCCAGCAGCTTAGGGGGCGAAGGGAGAGATACGCAGTATTTT. The variable domain in full, with the rest retrieved from reference TRBV7-7 and TRBJ2-3, is GAGVSQSPRYKVTKRGQDVTLRCDPISSHATLYWYQQALGQGPEFLTYFNYEAQPDKSGLPSDRFSAERPEGSISTLTIQRTEQRDSAMYRCASSLGGEGRDTQYFGPGTRLTVL.

The table lists this clone with many counts. This sequence joins TRBV6-1 and TRBJ2-7; TRBD1 might be the D (6 bases). Trimming cost V 4 bases and J 5 bases, with 12 bases left between them. The length of the CDR3 is 13 residues. Germline lookup yields CDR1 MNHNS and CDR2 SASEGT. The CDR3 DNA is TGTGCCAGCAGTGTCAGGGGAGCGGACGAGCAGTACTTC. This sequence encodes CASSVRGADEQYF.

This clone was observed a handful of times. The rearrangement uses TRBV27 and TRBJ2-3; TRBD1 matches at 8 bases. V lost 5 bases and J lost 0; bases outside the gene matches: 13. The germline V gene has CDR1 MNHEY and CDR2 SMNVEV (reference sequence). The length of the CDR3 is 18 residues. Here the CDR3 reads CASSPNRRTGTSTDTQYF. In nucleotides, the CDR3 is TGTGCCAGCAGTCCAAACCGCCGGACAGGGACAAGCACAGATACGCAGTATTTT.

The sample holds a few counts of this clone. The chain couples TRBV7-6 to TRBJ1-1; no definite D call. CDR1 and CDR2 from the germline V gene are SGHVS and FNYEAQ. This CDR3 has 13 residues. The V and J ends lost 1 base and 6 bases respectively, with 9 bases between them. CDR3 nucleotides: TGTGCCAGCAGCTTAGGAGTTAGTTCTGAAGCTTTCTTT. Translated, it gives CASSLGVSSEAFF.

In this sample, this clone turned up many times. The gene calls are TRBV7-9 and TRBJ2-2; 15 positions agree with TRBD2. V lost 5 bases to trimming and J lost 9 bases; unmatched junction nucleotides: 4. Germline CDR1 reads SEHNR; CDR2 reads FQNEAQ (reference sequence). The CDR3 is 15 residues long. The CDR3 region is CASSAGLAGGRELFF. The DNA of the CDR3 is TGTGCCAGCAGCGCGGGACTAGCGGGGGGCCGGGAGCTGTTTTTT.